This TCR beta chain was sequenced in a study of OX40 agonist ivuxolimab in advanced cancers. Details on this clone: Its antigen is unknown.

Measured with immunoSEQ multiplex PCR; TCRdb has only the in-frame clones, and not every one. The data contain roughly 110,000 clones, 91% of them seen just once; the ten biggest clones take up about 1.2%. General study points: The CD4+ and CD8+ T cells in the blood had expanded clonally by week 6 at 0.1 to 3.0 mg/kg. Part of the nonresponder group also had normalized T-cell clonal expansion that was low. In the 0.1-3.0 mg/kg groups, partial responders showed among the lowest expansion.

The origin of this receptor is an adult with an advanced solid tumor such as melanoma, head and neck, liver or kidney cancer. Sample: CD4+ or CD8+ T cells sorted from blood, taken in a trial of the OX40 agonist ivuxolimab.

The CDR3 DNA sequence: TGTGCCAGCATCGGGGGGACTAGCGGGAGCTACGAGCAGTACTTC. As protein: CASIGGTSGSYEQYF. The chain is built from TRBV7-8 and TRBJ2-7; 14 bases match TRBD2. Germline-derived CDR1 and CDR2 are SGHVS and FQNEAQ. This CDR3 contains 15 residues. J lost 3 bases, V lost 7 bases, and 5 bases had no gene match.